One sample yielded the 17 T cell receptor beta chains listed below, sequenced in a study of identical twins. From the 5' RACE reads, TCRdb called clonotypes with MiXCR, one entry per CDR3 protein. Altogether about 920,000 distinct CDR3 sequences are present, over 9% being singletons, with the ten largest covering under 2%. In addition, the sample was reused for a study of yellow fever vaccine responses in identical twins.

Sequencing used PBMCs. The receptors were sampled from a woman aged 18-30 years in good health.

This clonotype was detected a few times. The chain has TRBV5-1 and TRBJ1-5; no reliable D call. The CDR3 covers 13 residues. CDR1 is SGHRS and CDR2 is YFSETQ in the germline V gene. The ends were cut back, 5 bases at V and 9 bases at J, with 15 bases in the middle. CDR3 loop: CASRRQPDGPQHF. As DNA, the CDR3 is TGCGCCAGCAGGAGGCAGCCCGACGGGCCCCAGCATTTT.

This rearrangement joins TRBV20-1 to TRBJ2-5, with D tentatively TRBD1 or TRBD2 (6 bases each). The CDR3 consists of 16 residues. The germline CDR1 and CDR2 sequences are DFQATT and SNEGSKA (reference sequence). V shed 2 bases and J shed 1 base, with 17 bases lying between them. The CDR3 coding sequence is TGCAGTGCTAGATGGGCAGGGGCGGGAAGCCAAGAGACCCAGTACTTC. The encoded protein is CSARWAGAGSQETQYF.

Ten or more counts support this clonotype. The chain's CDR3 is CASPQPTGYEQYF. The CDR3 bases are TGTGCCAGCCCACAGCCTACCGGCTACGAGCAGTACTTC. The chain couples TRBV5-8 to TRBJ2-7; no firm D call. The CDR3 contains 13 residues. Between the trimmed V and J ends, which lost 7 bases and 3 bases, there was a span of 14 bases. Germline CDR1 SGHTS, CDR2 YDEGEE.

This chain uses TRBV10-3 with TRBJ2-7; TRBD1 matches 9 bases. The germline CDR1 and CDR2 sequences are ENHRY and SYGVKD. Germline trimming cut 7 bases from V and 3 bases from J; bases unmatched to any gene: 7. The CDR3 consists of 14 residues. Written as DNA, the CDR3 is TGTGCCATCACCACGGACAGGGGCGTCTACGAGCAGTACTTC. Protein sequence: CAITTDRGVYEQYF.

This clonotype was seen at least ten times. The J gene is TRBJ2-5, the V gene TRBV24-1; D is unclear. The V and J ends lost 0 bases and 1 base respectively, with 8 bases between them. Germline CDR1 is KGHDR and CDR2 is SFDVKD. The CDR3 runs to 15 residues. The CDR3 DNA follows: TGTGCCACCAGTGATTTGGGGTCGTCCCAAGAGACCCAGTACTTC. This translates into CATSDLGSSQETQYF.

The V and J genes are TRBV12-3 or TRBV12-4 and TRBJ2-2; 10 bases match TRBD2. V was clipped by 5 bases and J by 10 bases; unmatched bases: 7. This CDR3 is built from 14 residues. CDR3 nucleotides: TGTGCCAGCAGTCGAGGACTAGCGGACGTGGAGCTGTTTTTT. This gives the protein CASSRGLADVELFF.

The CDR3 bases are TGCGCCAGCAGCACGAGACAGGGGCAACCATACGAGCAGTACTTC. Its translation: CASSTRQGQPYEQYF. V and J are TRBV5-1 and TRBJ2-7; 8 bases match TRBD1. This CDR3 region has 15 residues. Germline V gives CDR1 SGHRS, CDR2 YFSETQ. V was pared by 4 bases and J by 4 bases, with 10 bases of the junction left unmatched.

The chain links TRBV15 to TRBJ2-7; 9 bases match TRBD1. Trimming at V came to 2 bases and at J to 0 bases, leaving 17 bases not matched to a gene. This CDR3 is built from 20 residues. Germline CDR1 LNHNV, CDR2 YYDKDF (reference sequence). Written as DNA, the CDR3 is TGTGCCACCAGCAGAAACTCAGGACAGGGGTCCCTTAGAAGCTCCTACGAGCAGTACTTC. Protein product: CATSRNSGQGSLRSSYEQYF.

This clonotype has at least ten counts. The chain links TRBV14 to TRBJ2-5, with D hard to call. The length of the CDR3 is 15 residues. Trimming cost V 4 bases and J 2 bases, with 14 bases left between them. CDR1 is SGHDN and CDR2 is FVKESK in the germline V gene. The CDR3 sequence is CASSPYPRAQETQYF. The CDR3 bases are TGTGCCAGCAGCCCCTATCCCCGGGCACAAGAGACCCAGTACTTC.

This clonotype was counted ten times or more. The chain uses TRBV12-3 or TRBV12-4 and TRBJ1-6; tentatively, D is TRBD1 (6 bases). Trimming removed 2 bases at V and 6 bases at J, with 8 bases between. The CDR3 totals 14 residues. CDR3: CASSLRTANSPLHF. The CDR3 DNA reads TGTGCCAGCAGTTTAAGGACAGCTAATTCACCCCTCCACTTT.

This clonotype was detected a few times. This sequence joins TRBV7-8 and TRBJ2-3, with D possibly TRBD1 on 6 matching bases. Trimming pared 4 bases from V and 3 bases from J, leaving 23 bases between. The CDR3 extends over 18 amino acids. Germline V gene data show CDR1 as SGHVS and CDR2 as FQNEAQ. CDR3 DNA: TGTGCCAGCAGCTCTAACAAACACAGGGTATTACCGACAGATACGCAGTATTTT. It codes for CASSSNKHRVLPTDTQYF.

On this clonotype: A junction end diverges from the germline sequence, so it may reflect a read error. V and J are TRBV9 and TRBJ1-1; D unclear. The CDR3 has 15 amino acids. The germline V gene encodes CDR1 SGDLS and CDR2 YYNGEE. Here the CDR3 DNA reads TGTGCCAGCACCGTACAAACGGTCTCGAACACTGAAGCTTTCTTT. This sequence encodes CASTVQTVSNTEAFF.

This clonotype was seen a few times. V usage is TRBV5-5 and J usage is TRBJ2-5; D is possibly TRBD2 (5 bases). The CDR3 extends over 14 amino acids. CDR1 and CDR2 (germline): SGHKS, YYEKEE (reference sequence). Trimming took off 4 bases at V and 2 bases at J, with 12 bases between the two ends. The CDR3 region has the DNA TGTGCCAGCAGCCTGTGGAGGTCACAAGAGACCCAGTACTTC. Protein: CASSLWRSQETQYF. The whole variable domain, filled in from reference TRBV5-5 and TRBJ2-5, reads DAGVTQSPTHLIKTRGQQVTLRCSPISGHKSVSWYQQVLGQGPQFIFQYYEKEERGRGNFPDRFSARQFPNYSSELNVNALLLGDSALYLCASSLWRSQETQYFGPGTRLLVL.

There are many counts of this clonotype. The chain is built from TRBV5-1 and TRBJ2-5; the match to TRBD1 covers 7 bases. Germline V lookup: CDR1 SGHRS, CDR2 YFSETQ. J gave up 0 bases and V 4 bases, and 6 bases lay outside the gene matches. This CDR3 contains 15 residues. As DNA, the CDR3 is TGCGCCAGCAGCAAGGGACAGCCTTACCAAGAGACCCAGTACTTC. Amino acids: CASSKGQPYQETQYF.

This clonotype was detected a few times. The V call is TRBV28, the J call TRBJ2-4; D perhaps matches TRBD1 (5 bases). The CDR3 is 16 amino acids. The germline V gene has CDR1 MDHEN and CDR2 SYDVKM. Trimming cost V 2 bases and J 0 bases, with 11 bases left between them. CDR3 coding DNA: TGTGCCAGCAGTTTACAGGGCAGTCTAGCCAAAAACATTCAGTACTTC. Its protein is CASSLQGSLAKNIQYF.

This clonotype showed up many times. This chain uses TRBV28 with TRBJ2-2, with D possibly TRBD2 on 5 matching bases. The CDR3 runs to 15 residues. Per germline, CDR1 MDHEN and CDR2 SYDVKM. The V end was cut by 3 bases, the J end by 2 bases, with 10 bases between. The CDR3 loop is CASSFRGANTGELFF. The CDR3 nucleotides read TGTGCCAGCAGTTTTCGGGGAGCAAACACCGGGGAGCTGTTTTTT.

This clonotype was counted a few times. The rearrangement links TRBV2 to TRBJ2-5; TRBD2 matches at 7 bases. Germline lookup yields CDR1 SNHLY and CDR2 FYNNEI. The CDR3 length is 16 residues. J gave up 5 bases and V 8 bases, and 17 bases lay outside the gene matches. In DNA, the CDR3 is TGTGCCAGCGGGGACTATCAAGGGACTTCGGGGGAGACCCAGTACTTC. This encodes CASGDYQGTSGETQYF.